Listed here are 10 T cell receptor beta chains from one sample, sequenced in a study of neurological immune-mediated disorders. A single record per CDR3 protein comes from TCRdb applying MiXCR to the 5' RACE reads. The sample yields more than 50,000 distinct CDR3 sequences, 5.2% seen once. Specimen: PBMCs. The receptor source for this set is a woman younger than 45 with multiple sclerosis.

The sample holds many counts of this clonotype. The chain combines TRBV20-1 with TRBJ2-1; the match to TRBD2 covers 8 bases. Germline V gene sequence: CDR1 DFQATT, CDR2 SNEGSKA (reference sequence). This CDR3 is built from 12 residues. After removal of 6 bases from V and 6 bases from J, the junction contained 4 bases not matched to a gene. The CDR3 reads CSATGTSNEQFF. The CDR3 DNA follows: TGCAGTGCCACCGGGACTAGCAATGAGCAGTTCTTC.

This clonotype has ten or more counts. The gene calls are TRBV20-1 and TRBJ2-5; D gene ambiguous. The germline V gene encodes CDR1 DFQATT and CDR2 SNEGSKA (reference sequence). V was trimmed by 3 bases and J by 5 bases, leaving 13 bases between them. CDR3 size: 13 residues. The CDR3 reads CSASPQAGETQYF. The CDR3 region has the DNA TGCAGTGCTAGTCCCCAGGCTGGGGAGACCCAGTACTTC.

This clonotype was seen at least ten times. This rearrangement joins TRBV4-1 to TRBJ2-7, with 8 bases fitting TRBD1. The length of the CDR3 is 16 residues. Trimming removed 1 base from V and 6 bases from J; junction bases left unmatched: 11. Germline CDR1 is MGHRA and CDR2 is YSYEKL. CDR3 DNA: TGCGCCAGCAGCCAAGCCGGGACAGGTGTTCGTCGCGAGCAGTACTTC. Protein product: CASSQAGTGVRREQYF.

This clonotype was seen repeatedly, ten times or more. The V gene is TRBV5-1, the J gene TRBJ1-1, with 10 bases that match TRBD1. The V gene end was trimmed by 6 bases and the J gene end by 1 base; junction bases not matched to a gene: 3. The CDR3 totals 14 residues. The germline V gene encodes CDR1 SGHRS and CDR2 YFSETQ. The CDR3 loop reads CASTGTGANTEAFF. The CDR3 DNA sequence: TGCGCCAGCACCGGGACAGGGGCGAACACTGAAGCTTTCTTT.

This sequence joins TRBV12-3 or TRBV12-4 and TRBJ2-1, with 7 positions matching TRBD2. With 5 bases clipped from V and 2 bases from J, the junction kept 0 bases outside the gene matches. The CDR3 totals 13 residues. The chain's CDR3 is CASSRGAYNEQFF. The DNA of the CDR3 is TGTGCCAGCAGTCGGGGGGCCTACAATGAGCAGTTCTTC.

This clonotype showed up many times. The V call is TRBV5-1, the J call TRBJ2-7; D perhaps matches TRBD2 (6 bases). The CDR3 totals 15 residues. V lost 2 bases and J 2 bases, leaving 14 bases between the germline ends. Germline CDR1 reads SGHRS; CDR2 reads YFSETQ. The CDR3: CASSLLADGTYEQYF. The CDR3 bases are TGCGCCAGCAGCTTATTAGCGGACGGAACCTACGAGCAGTACTTC.

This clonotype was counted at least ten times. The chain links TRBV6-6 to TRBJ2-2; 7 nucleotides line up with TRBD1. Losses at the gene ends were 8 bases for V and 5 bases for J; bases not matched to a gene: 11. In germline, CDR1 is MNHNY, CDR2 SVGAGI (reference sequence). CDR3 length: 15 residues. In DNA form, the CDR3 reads TGTGCCAGCGGCAGACAGGGCCGGAGAACCGGGGAGCTGTTTTTT. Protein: CASGRQGRRTGELFF.

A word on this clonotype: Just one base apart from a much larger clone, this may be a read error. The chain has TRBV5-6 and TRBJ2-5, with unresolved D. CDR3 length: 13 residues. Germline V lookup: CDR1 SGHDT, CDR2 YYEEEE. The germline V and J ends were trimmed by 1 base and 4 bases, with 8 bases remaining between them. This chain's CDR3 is CASSLSNGETQYF. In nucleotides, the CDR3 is TGTGCCAGCAGCTTGAGTAACGGAGAGACCCAGTACTTC.

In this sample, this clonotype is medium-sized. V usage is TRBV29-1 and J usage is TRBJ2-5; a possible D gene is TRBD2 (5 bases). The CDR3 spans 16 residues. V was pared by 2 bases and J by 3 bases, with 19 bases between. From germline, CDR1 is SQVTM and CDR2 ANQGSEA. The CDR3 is CSVEPKRLGDKETQYF. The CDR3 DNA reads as TGCAGCGTTGAACCCAAACGACTCGGGGATAAAGAGACCCAGTACTTC.

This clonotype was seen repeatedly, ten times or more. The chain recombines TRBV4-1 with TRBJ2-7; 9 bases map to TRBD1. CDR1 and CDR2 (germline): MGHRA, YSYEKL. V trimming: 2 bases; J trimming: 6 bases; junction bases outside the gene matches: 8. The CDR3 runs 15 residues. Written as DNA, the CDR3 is TGCGCCAGCAGCCAAAAGGACAGGGGATATTTCGAGCAGTACTTC. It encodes CASSQKDRGYFEQYF.